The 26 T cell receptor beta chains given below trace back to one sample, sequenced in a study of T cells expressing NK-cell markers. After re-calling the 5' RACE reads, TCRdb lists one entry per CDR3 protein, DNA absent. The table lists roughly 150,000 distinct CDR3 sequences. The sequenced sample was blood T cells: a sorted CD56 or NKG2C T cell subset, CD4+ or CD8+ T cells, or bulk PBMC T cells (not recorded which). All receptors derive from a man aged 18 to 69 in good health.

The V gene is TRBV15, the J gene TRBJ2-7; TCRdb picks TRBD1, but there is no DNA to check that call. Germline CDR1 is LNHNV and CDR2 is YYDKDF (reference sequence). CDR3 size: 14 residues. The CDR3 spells CASSPKSAPYEQYF.

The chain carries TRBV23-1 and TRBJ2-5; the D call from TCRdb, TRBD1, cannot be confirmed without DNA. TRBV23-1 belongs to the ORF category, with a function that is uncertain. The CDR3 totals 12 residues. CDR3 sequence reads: CASRTEQETQYF.

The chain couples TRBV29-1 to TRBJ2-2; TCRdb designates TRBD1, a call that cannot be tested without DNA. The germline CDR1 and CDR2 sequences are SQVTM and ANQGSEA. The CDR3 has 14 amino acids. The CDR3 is CSVRPSGGHGELFF.

The CDR3 sequence is CATSRPWEGVGSTQYF. The chain employs TRBV15 and TRBJ2-3; TCRdb outputs TRBD2, but without DNA this stays unchecked. The CDR3 spans 16 residues. CDR1 LNHNV and CDR2 YYDKDF come from the germline V gene (reference sequence).

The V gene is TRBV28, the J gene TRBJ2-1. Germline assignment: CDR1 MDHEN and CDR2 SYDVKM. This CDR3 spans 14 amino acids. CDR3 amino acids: CASSLPFDSNEQFF. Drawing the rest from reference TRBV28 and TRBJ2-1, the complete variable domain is DVKVTQSSRYLVKRTGEKVFLECVQDMDHENMFWYRQDPGLGLRLIYFSYDVKMKEKGDIPEGYSVSREKKERFSLILESASTNQTSMYLCASSLPFDSNEQFFGPGTRLTVL.

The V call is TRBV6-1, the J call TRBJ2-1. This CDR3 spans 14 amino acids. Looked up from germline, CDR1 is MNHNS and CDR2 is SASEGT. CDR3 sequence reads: CASSSGGDYNEQFF.

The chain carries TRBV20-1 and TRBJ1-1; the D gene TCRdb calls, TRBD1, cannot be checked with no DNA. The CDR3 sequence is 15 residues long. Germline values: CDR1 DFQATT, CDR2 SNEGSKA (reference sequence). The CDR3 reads CSARGDTMMNTEAFF.

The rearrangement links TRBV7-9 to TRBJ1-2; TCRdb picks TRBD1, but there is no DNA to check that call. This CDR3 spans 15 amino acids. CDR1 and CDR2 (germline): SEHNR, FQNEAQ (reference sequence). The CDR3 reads CASSSQGFPNYGYTF.

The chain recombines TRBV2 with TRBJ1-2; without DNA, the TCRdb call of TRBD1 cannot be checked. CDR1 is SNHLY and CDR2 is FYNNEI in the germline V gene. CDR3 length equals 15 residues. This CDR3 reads CASTRGDRDSYGYTF.

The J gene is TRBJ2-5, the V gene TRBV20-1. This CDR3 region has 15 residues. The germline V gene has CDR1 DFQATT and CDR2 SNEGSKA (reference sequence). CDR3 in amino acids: CSARDLRDGQETQYF.

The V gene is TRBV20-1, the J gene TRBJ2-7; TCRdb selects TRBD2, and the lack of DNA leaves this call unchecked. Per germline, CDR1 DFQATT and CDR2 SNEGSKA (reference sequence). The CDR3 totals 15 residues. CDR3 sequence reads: CSATNPGPAGYEQYF.

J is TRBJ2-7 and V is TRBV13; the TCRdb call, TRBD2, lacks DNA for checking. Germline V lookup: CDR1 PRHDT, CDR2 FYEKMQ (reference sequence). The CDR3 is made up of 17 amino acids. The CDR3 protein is CASSQGLAGASSYEQYF.

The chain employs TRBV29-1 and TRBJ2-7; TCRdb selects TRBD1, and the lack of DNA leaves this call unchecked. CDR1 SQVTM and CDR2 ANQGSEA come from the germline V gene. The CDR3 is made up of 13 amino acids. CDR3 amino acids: CSAAGANSYEQYF.

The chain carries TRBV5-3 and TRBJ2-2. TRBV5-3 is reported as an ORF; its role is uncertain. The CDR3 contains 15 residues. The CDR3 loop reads CARSLAAGNTGELFF.

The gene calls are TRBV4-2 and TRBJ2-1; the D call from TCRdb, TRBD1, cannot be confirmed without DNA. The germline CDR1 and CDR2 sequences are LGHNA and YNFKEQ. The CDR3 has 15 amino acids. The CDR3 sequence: CASSQVPGIGNEQFF.

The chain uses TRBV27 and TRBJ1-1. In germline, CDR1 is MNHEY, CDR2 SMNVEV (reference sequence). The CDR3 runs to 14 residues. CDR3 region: CASSLQAMNTEAFF.

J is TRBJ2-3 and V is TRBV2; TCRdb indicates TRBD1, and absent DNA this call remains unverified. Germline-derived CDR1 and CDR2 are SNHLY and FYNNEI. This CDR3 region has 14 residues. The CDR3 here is CASSVGTGADTQYF. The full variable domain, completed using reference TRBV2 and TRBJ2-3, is EPEVTQTPSHQVTQMGQEVILRCVPISNHLYFYWYRQILGQKVEFLVSFYNNEISEKSEIFDDQFSVERPDGSNFTLKIRSTKLEDSAMYFCASSVGTGADTQYFGPGTRLTVL.

The CDR3 spells CASREGIASSYEQYF. This chain connects TRBV2 to TRBJ2-7. Per the germline V gene, CDR1 is SNHLY and CDR2 is FYNNEI. The CDR3 runs 15 residues.

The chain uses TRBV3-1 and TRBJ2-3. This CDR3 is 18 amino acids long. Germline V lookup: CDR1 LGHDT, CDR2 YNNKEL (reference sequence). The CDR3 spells CASSERFNIQATTDTQYF.

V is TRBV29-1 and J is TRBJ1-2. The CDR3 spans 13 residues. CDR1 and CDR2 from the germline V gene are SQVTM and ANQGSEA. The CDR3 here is CSVPGGGSYGYTF. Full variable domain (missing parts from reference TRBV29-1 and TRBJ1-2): SAVISQKPSRDICQRGTSLTIQCQVDSQVTMMFWYRQQPGQSLTLIATANQGSEATYESGFVIDKFPISRPNLTFSTLTVSNMSPEDSSIYLCSVPGGGSYGYTFGSGTRLTVV.

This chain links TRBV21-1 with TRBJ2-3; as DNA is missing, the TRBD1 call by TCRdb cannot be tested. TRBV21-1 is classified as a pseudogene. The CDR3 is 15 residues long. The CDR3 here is CASSPGGLPVDTQYF.

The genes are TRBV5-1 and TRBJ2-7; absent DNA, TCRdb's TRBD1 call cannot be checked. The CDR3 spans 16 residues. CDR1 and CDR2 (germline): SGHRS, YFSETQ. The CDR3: CASSSDGTGRSYEQYF.

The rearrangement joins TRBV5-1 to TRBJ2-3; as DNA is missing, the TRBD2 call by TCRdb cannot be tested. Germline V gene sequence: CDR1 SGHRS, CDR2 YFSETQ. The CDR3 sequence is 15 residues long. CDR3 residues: CASSTMGSGGDTQYF.

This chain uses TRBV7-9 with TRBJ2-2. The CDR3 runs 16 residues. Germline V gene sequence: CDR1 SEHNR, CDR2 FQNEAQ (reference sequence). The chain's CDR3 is CASSLAAIKGPGELFF.

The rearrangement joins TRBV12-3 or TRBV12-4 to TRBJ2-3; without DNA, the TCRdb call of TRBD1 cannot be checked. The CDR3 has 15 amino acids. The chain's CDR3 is CASSPSLGHTDTQYF.

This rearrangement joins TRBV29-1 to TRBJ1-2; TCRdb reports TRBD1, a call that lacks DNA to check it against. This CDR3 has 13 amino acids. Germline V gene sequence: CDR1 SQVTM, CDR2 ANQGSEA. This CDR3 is CSVEAGTPYGYTF.